Listed below are T cell receptor beta chains from one sample, sequenced in a study of blood T cell repertoires in COVID-19. TCRdb's copy holds only in-frame clones and misses some; the assay was immunoSEQ multiplex PCR. The sample yields roughly 25,000 clones, under 90% seen once. Sequencing used peripheral blood. The receptor set was obtained from a man between 65 and 80 years old with acute or convalescent COVID-19. Both conserved end residues are part of each CDR3. The D gene is left open where the match is weak. Clone size is given for some rows only: seen once, a few or many times, or a class if the clone is expanded.

v_gene: TRBV3-1/TRBV3-2; j_gene: TRBJ1-2; d_gene: NA; abundance: NA; CDR3aa: CASSQDASTWAYGYTF; CDR3nt: TGTGCCAGCAGCCAAGATGCGTCAACTTGGGCCTATGGCTACACCTTC
v_gene: TRBV2; j_gene: TRBJ1-4; d_gene: NA; abundance: NA; CDR3aa: CASSERRPEVKLFF; CDR3nt: TGTGCCAGCAGTGAAAGGCGGCCTGAGGTAAAACTGTTTTTT
v_gene: TRBV6-6; j_gene: TRBJ2-5; d_gene: NA; abundance: NA; CDR3aa: CASSSGGETQYF; CDR3nt: TGTGCCAGCAGTTCTGGGGGGGAGACCCAGTACTTC
v_gene: TRBV5-1; j_gene: TRBJ2-7; d_gene: NA; abundance: NA; CDR3aa: CASSFNRYEQYF; CDR3nt: TGCGCCAGCAGCTTTAACAGATACGAGCAGTACTTC
v_gene: TRBV2; j_gene: TRBJ1-1; d_gene: NA; abundance: NA; CDR3aa: CASDDSRPHF; CDR3nt: TGTGCCAGCGACGACAGTCGGCCCCATTTT
v_gene: TRBV21-1; j_gene: TRBJ1-1; d_gene: NA; abundance: NA; CDR3aa: CASSKVSGVDTEAFF; CDR3nt: TGTGCCAGCAGCAAAGTCTCAGGGGTGGACACTGAAGCTTTCTTT
v_gene: TRBV5-1; j_gene: TRBJ1-2; d_gene: TRBD1; abundance: NA; CDR3aa: CASSFGQGREEGYTF; CDR3nt: TGCGCCAGCAGCTTCGGACAGGGTAGAGAAGAGGGCTACACCTTC
v_gene: TRBV5-4; j_gene: TRBJ2-5; d_gene: TRBD1; abundance: NA; CDR3aa: CASSSGTGAETQYF; CDR3nt: TGTGCCAGCAGCTCTGGGACAGGGGCAGAGACCCAGTACTTC
v_gene: TRBV19; j_gene: TRBJ1-1; d_gene: NA; abundance: NA; CDR3aa: CASTNTRRGTEAFF; CDR3nt: TGTGCCAGTACCAACACTAGGCGGGGCACTGAAGCTTTCTTT
v_gene: TRBV6-1; j_gene: TRBJ1-2; d_gene: NA; abundance: NA; CDR3aa: CASSEAGGGYTF; CDR3nt: TGTGCCAGCAGTGAAGCTGGGGGCGGCTACACCTTC
v_gene: TRBV14; j_gene: TRBJ2-1; d_gene: NA; abundance: once; CDR3aa: CASSQDWVAGINEQFF; CDR3nt: TGTGCCAGCAGCCAAGATTGGGTCGCAGGGATCAATGAGCAGTTCTTC
v_gene: TRBV7-8; j_gene: TRBJ1-5; d_gene: TRBD1; abundance: NA; CDR3aa: CASSFTGDNQPQHF; CDR3nt: TGTGCCAGCAGCTTCACAGGGGACAATCAGCCCCAGCATTTT
v_gene: TRBV6-4; j_gene: TRBJ1-1; d_gene: TRBD1; abundance: once; CDR3aa: CASRAQGWNTEAFF; CDR3nt: TGTGCCAGCAGGGCACAGGGGTGGAACACTGAAGCTTTCTTT